Each of the 9 T cell receptor beta chains below was sequenced from the same sample in a study of cytomegalovirus exposure and HLA in healthy donors. The PCR employed 60 Vbeta primers together with 13 Jbeta primers. The repertoire was sequenced with immunoSEQ multiplex PCR; TCRdb's copy has only in-frame clones and lacks some. The data hold roughly 250,000 clones, with 80% to 90% observed a single time. The sample taken for sequencing was PBMCs. The source is a woman aged 40-49 years in good health and CMV-seropositive.

This clone was seen just once. This chain connects TRBV7-9 to TRBJ2-3; perhaps TRBD2 as D (6 bases). CDR3 size: 16 residues. V gave up 1 base and J gave up 2 bases, with 13 bases separating them. Germline values: CDR1 SEHNR, CDR2 FQNEAQ (reference sequence). CDR3 residues: CASSLEGWTTTDTQYF. CDR3 DNA: TGTGCCAGCAGCTTAGAGGGGTGGACTACCACAGATACGCAGTATTTT.

The J gene is TRBJ2-5, the V gene TRBV6-1; TRBD1 matches at 7 bases. There are 15 residues in the CDR3. V was pared by 0 bases and J by 5 bases, with 6 bases of the junction left unmatched. From germline, CDR1 is MNHNS and CDR2 SASEGT. The CDR3, as DNA: TGTGCCAGCAGTGAAGCGGACGACAGGGAGGAGACCCAGTACTTC. Encoded protein: CASSEADDREETQYF.

This clone appeared a few times. The CDR3 sequence is CATLAGGAGTQYF. The DNA of the CDR3 is TGTGCCACATTAGCGGGAGGGGCAGGTACGCAGTATTTT. The chain is built from TRBV6-6 and TRBJ2-3, with TRBD2 identical over 11 bases. Germline V gene lookup returns CDR1 MNHNY and CDR2 SVGAGI (reference sequence). V lost 10 bases, J lost 8 bases, and 8 bases stayed unmatched. The CDR3 length is 13 residues.

The chain uses TRBV15 and TRBJ2-7; tentative D call: TRBD1 (5 bases). Germline CDR1 and CDR2: LNHNV and YYDKDF (reference sequence). The CDR3 has 13 amino acids. The V end was cut by 0 bases, the J end by 3 bases, with 6 bases between. The CDR3 DNA is TGTGCCACCAGCAGAGATGGACACTACGAGCAGTACTTC. Residues: CATSRDGHYEQYF.

The chain employs TRBV15 and TRBJ2-5; 9 nucleotides line up with TRBD2. Trimming at V came to 6 bases and at J to 3 bases, leaving 2 bases not matched to a gene. This CDR3 comprises 13 residues. CDR1 is LNHNV, CDR2 YYDKDF, per germline (reference sequence). CDR3 bases: TGTGCCACCAGGACTAGCGGTGAAGAGACCCAGTACTTC. This gives the protein CATRTSGEETQYF.

The CDR3 loop is CSVAQGVLGYTF. The CDR3 DNA is TGCAGCGTTGCCCAGGGGGTCCTCGGCTACACCTTC. V gene TRBV29-1 combines with J gene TRBJ1-2; 7 bases agree with TRBD1. After removal of 4 bases from V and 8 bases from J, the junction contained 7 bases not matched to a gene. This CDR3 has 12 amino acids. Germline CDR1 is SQVTM and CDR2 is ANQGSEA.

The gene calls are TRBV2 and TRBJ2-1; D remains ambiguous. V was cut by 6 bases and J by 6 bases, with 9 bases left in between. CDR3 length: 12 residues. Germline V CDR1 and CDR2: SNHLY, FYNNEI. This chain's CDR3 is CASSELGNEQFF. The DNA for the CDR3 is TGTGCCAGCAGCGAGCTTGGCAATGAGCAGTTCTTC. The full variable domain, in which reference TRBV2 and TRBJ2-1 provide the parts outside the CDR3, is EPEVTQTPSHQVTQMGQEVILRCVPISNHLYFYWYRQILGQKVEFLVSFYNNEISEKSEIFDDQFSVERPDGSNFTLKIRSTKLEDSAMYFCASSELGNEQFFGPGTRLTVL.

This chain links TRBV7-9 with TRBJ2-7, with D possibly being TRBD1 (5 bases). V lost 5 bases and J 5 bases, leaving 19 bases between the germline ends. The germline V gene has CDR1 SEHNR and CDR2 FQNEAQ (reference sequence). The CDR3 totals 15 residues. CDR3 sequence (DNA): TGTGCCAGCAGCCAAAGGGGAAACATAGACGACGAGCAGTACTTC. Amino acids: CASSQRGNIDDEQYF.

The chain combines TRBV7-3 with TRBJ2-3; 8 bases are shared with TRBD2. Per the germline V gene, CDR1 is SGHTA and CDR2 is FQGTGA. The V gene end was trimmed by 8 bases and the J gene end by 2 bases; junction bases not matched to a gene: 9. The CDR3 runs to 15 residues. The CDR3 sequence is CASWSGSSSTDTQYF. The CDR3 DNA sequence: TGTGCCAGCTGGAGCGGGAGTTCTTCCACAGATACGCAGTATTTT.